The clone carrying this T cell receptor (beta chain) has a handful of counts. Individual cDNA molecules received unique molecular identifiers during library preparation. Each CDR3 protein is one row after TCRdb ran MiXCR on the 5' RACE reads. This table has 100,000 to 150,000 distinct CDR3 sequences, 14% to 15% appearing once. The CDR3 covers 13 residues. Deletions cut 4 bases from V and 2 bases from J, with 11 bases between. CDR1 is SQVTM and CDR2 is ANQGSEA in the germline V gene. The data belong to a study of early T cells in non-severe SARS-CoV-2 infection. The sequenced sample consisted of whole blood. V and J are TRBV29-1 and TRBJ1-1; D is possibly TRBD1 (6 bases). This TCR derives from an adult who was a healthcare worker with PCR-confirmed SARS-CoV-2 infection or an uninfected control (not recorded which). The CDR3, as DNA: TGCAGCGTTGTTGAGGGGGTAAACACTGAAGCTTTCTTT. Protein product: CSVVEGVNTEAFF.